This TCR beta chain was recovered during a study of blood T cell repertoires in COVID-19. Overall study context: Some COVID-19 samples were acute and others convalescent; all came from the United States, Italy and Spain.

As processed by the authors: Scientists estimated how many nucleated cells there were by amplifying reference gene primers. Measured with immunoSEQ multiplex PCR; TCRdb has only the in-frame clones, and not every one. V and J calls and clone size are copied from that table; D and trimming were computed from the DNA. The table has about 74,000 clones, roughly 84% seen once. Germline V gene data show CDR1 as KGHSH and CDR2 as LQKENI. The CDR3 spans 12 residues. The V end was cut by 6 bases, the J end by 0 bases, with 4 bases between. The chain combines TRBV18 with TRBJ2-3; D gene ambiguous. The TCR sequence derives from a woman older than 75 with active or convalescent COVID-19. Material for sequencing was peripheral blood. CDR3 sequence (DNA): TGTGCCAGCTCTACTAGCACAGATACGCAGTATTTT. Encoded protein: CASSTSTDTQYF.